This T cell receptor (beta chain) was recorded in a study of T cell repertoires in cytomegalovirus infection. Each CDR3 protein is one row after TCRdb ran MiXCR on the reads. The sample lists roughly 570,000 distinct CDR3 sequences; about 40% were seen once. Trimming cost V 5 bases and J 0 bases; bases outside gene matches: 1. Germline values: CDR1 SEHNR, CDR2 FQNEAQ (reference sequence). This CDR3 is built from 16 residues. To note about this clonotype: What it binds is not known.

Whole-study results and caveats: What dominated the ex vivo response were HLA-C-restricted CMV-specific TCR beta clonotypes.

Here the sequenced sample was cultured PBMCs, taken from culture after CMV antigen stimulation. V usage is TRBV7-9 and J usage is TRBJ2-6; 10 bases are a match to TRBD1. The TCR comes from a human donor in good health (CMV status not recorded). Some clones in this sample may be carry-over from other donors' samples. The CDR3 protein is CASSRDRGSGANVLTF. Here the CDR3 DNA reads TGTGCCAGCAGCCGGGACAGGGGCTCTGGGGCCAACGTCCTGACTTTC.